This section outlines one TCR beta chain sequence together with its context. Time point specified: newly diagnosed GD, antithyroid drugs for less than 3 months. There was RNA extracted from PBMCs, and the TCR library was made from it. V was pared by 4 bases and J by 4 bases, with 14 bases of the junction left unmatched. Germline lookup yields CDR1 LNHDA and CDR2 SQIVND (reference sequence). The CDR3 spans 18 residues. The data were taken from a study of regulatory T cells in long-lasting Graves disease. Arm-PCR of CDR3 regions and iRepertoire HTBI primers were used to build TCR beta libraries. TCRdb reanalysed the multiplex PCR reads using MiXCR and keeps one entry per CDR3 protein. The data hold about 460,000 distinct CDR3 sequences, with approximately 15% observed a single time. These data also featured in a second study, about T cells in Graves' hyperthyroidism and ophthalmopathy.

This clonotype was obtained from a woman aged 50 to 65 with Graves disease. Specimen: peripheral blood mononuclear cells (PBMCs), collected at new diagnosis, from a patient treated with antithyroid drugs. This chain uses TRBV19 with TRBJ2-1; 9 positions match TRBD1. CDR3 nucleotides: TGTGCCAGTAGTACCCCGGGACAGGGATCAGGAAAATACAATGAGCAGTTCTTC. This codes for CASSTPGQGSGKYNEQFF.